The rows below give T cell receptor beta chains drawn from one sample of a study of neurological immune-mediated disorders. From the 5' RACE reads, TCRdb called clonotypes with MiXCR, one entry per CDR3 protein. This sample has roughly 57,000 distinct CDR3 sequences, with around 24% found just once. The sample was PBMCs. The origin of the receptors is a man in his sixties with HTLV-1-associated myelopathy (HAM/TSP). The CDR3 runs from the conserved cysteine through the conserved F or W.

v_gene	j_gene	CDR3aa
TRBV12-3/TRBV12-4	TRBJ2-3	CASSLGQGADTQYF
TRBV5-5	TRBJ2-1	CATQGAGGPTNEQFF
TRBV5-1	TRBJ1-2	CASSLGDRELDYGYTF
TRBV5-1	TRBJ2-5	CASSLGSARQETQYF
TRBV12-3/TRBV12-4	TRBJ1-1	CASSSPGFMNTEAFF
TRBV27	TRBJ2-7	CASKSLFGRAVYEQYF
TRBV3-1	TRBJ2-5	CASNLPGGQETQYF
TRBV7-3	TRBJ1-1	CASSQGINTEAFF
TRBV5-1	TRBJ2-7	CASTSGTGDYEQYF
TRBV6-5	TRBJ1-1	CASSYSGVAEAFF
TRBV5-1	TRBJ2-1	CASRYPSLTGGRNEQFF
TRBV24-1	TRBJ2-3	CATSDGGRDTQYF
TRBV29-1	TRBJ1-1	CSGLGTEAFF
TRBV5-1	TRBJ2-2	CASSQRTISTNTGELFF
TRBV7-8	TRBJ2-7	CASSPGTGGSKGGPYEQYF
TRBV7-9	TRBJ2-1	CASSLSGNEQFF
TRBV27	TRBJ2-1	CASSFLVAGGDEQFF
TRBV4-1	TRBJ1-3	CASSHPGGTGNTIYF
TRBV12-3/TRBV12-4	TRBJ2-1	CASSWTASSYNEQFF
TRBV2	TRBJ2-7	CASSEAAGPMGEQYF
TRBV6-5	TRBJ2-6	CASSYRQGGGANVLTF
TRBV20-1	TRBJ2-1	CSAVRQAPVNEQFF
TRBV20-1	TRBJ2-3	CSASYSAGTDTQYF
TRBV28	TRBJ2-5	CASNNNGYGETQYF
TRBV11-2	TRBJ2-1	CASSLDLGGPNEQFF
TRBV4-1	TRBJ1-6	CASSQSEADSSKPLHF
TRBV9	TRBJ2-7	CASSFAGSSYEQYF
TRBV5-1	TRBJ2-5	CASSRTGGLETQYF
TRBV20-1	TRBJ2-4	CSAREGHSSLAKNIQYF
TRBV25-1	TRBJ2-1	CASSGRLAGYNEQFF
TRBV5-1	TRBJ1-1	CASLESGIGTEAFF
TRBV28	TRBJ2-1	CASSFPRLLRYNEQFF
TRBV2	TRBJ2-7	CATTILAGGPEQYF
TRBV19	TRBJ1-2	CASSISAGNGGYTF
TRBV7-2	TRBJ2-5	CASSSNLAGGETQYF
TRBV5-1	TRBJ2-7	CASSLVPTSGISEQYF
TRBV20-1	TRBJ2-2	CSASQGRGTGELFF
TRBV5-5	TRBJ1-2	CASSLGWGPNYGYTF
TRBV5-1	TRBJ2-7	CASSPRRQGAREQYF
TRBV7-2	TRBJ2-7	CASSLATLAGGFSYEQYF
TRBV28	TRBJ2-1	CASSLPGTSGSSLLFF